Below, 2 T cell receptor beta chains from the same sample are listed, as sequenced in a study of monozygotic twins with inflammatory bowel disease. After re-calling the 5' RACE reads, TCRdb lists one entry per CDR3 protein, DNA absent. The sample holds some 450,000 distinct CDR3 sequences. Sequencing was done on a sample of blood. The origin of the receptors is a human donor with ulcerative colitis or Crohn's disease, or a healthy co-twin of an affected twin (not recorded which).

The V and J genes are TRBV7-8 and TRBJ2-1; TCRdb selects TRBD1, and the lack of DNA leaves this call unchecked. The CDR3 is 12 amino acids. The V gene's germline CDR1 is SGHVS and CDR2 FQNEAQ. The CDR3 here is CASSPPGHEQFF.

The chain links TRBV7-2 to TRBJ2-1; TCRdb designates TRBD2, a call that cannot be tested without DNA. The CDR3 has 14 amino acids. Germline V CDR1 and CDR2: SGHTA, FQGNSA. CDR3: CASSLRAASNEQFF.